This TCR beta chain was captured by sequencing in a study of T cells in Graves' hyperthyroidism and ophthalmopathy. Study-wide context: Any treatment followed the collection of peripheral blood at initial diagnosis. General observations from the study: The model foresaw ophthalmopathy a median approximately 6.3 months prior to onset. Peripheral blood also featured most of the thyroid clonotypes expanded above 0.001.

The CDR3 loop spans 20 amino acids. Amplified TCR beta CDR3 regions came from RNA transcripts. In the first-round RT-PCR of the TCR CDR3, the HTBI primer set was used. A single record per CDR3 protein comes from TCRdb applying MiXCR to the multiplex PCR reads. The sample holds under 200,000 distinct CDR3 sequences, around 8.9% seen once. This clonotype came up a few times. Antigen: not known. This may be a read error: a much more frequent sequence differs by one nucleotide. The rearrangement links TRBV12-3 or TRBV12-4 to TRBJ2-7; 9 bases line up with TRBD2. This clonotype was sampled from a woman aged 18-30 years with Graves' hyperthyroidism that later progressed to Graves' ophthalmopathy. The sequenced sample consisted of blood. The CDR3 coding sequence is TGTGCCAGCAGTAGGCAGGCGGGAGGGGTTTTTGGGGTCACCTCCTACAAGCAGTACTTC. Its translation: CASSRQAGGVFGVTSYKQYF.